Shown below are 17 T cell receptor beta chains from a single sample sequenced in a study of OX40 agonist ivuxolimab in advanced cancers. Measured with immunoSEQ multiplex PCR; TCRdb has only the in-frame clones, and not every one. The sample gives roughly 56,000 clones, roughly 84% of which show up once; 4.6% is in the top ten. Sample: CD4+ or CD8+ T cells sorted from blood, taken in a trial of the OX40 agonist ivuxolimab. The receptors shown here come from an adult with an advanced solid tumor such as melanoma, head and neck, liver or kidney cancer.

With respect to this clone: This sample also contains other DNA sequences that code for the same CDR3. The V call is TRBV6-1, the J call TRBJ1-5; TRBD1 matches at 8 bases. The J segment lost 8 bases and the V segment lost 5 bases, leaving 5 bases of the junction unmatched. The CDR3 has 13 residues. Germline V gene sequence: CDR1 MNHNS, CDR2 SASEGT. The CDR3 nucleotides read TGTGCCAGCAGTACGACAGGGGATGAGCCCCAGCATTTT. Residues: CASSTTGDEPQHF.

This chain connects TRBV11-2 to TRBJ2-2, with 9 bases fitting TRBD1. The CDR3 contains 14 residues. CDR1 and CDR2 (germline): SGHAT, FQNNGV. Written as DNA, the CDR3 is TGTGCGACCGTCGGAACAGGGGGCGTAGGGGAGCTGTTTTTT. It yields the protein CATVGTGGVGELFF.

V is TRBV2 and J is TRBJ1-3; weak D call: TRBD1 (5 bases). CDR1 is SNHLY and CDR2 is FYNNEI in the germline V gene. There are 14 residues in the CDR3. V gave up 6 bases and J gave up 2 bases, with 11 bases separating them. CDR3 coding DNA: TGTGCCAGCAGGGGGACGGTTACTGGAAACACCATATATTTT. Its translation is CASRGTVTGNTIYF.

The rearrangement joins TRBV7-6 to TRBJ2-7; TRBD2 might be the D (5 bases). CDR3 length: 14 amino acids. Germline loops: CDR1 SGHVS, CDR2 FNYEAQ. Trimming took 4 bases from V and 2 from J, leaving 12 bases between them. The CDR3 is CASSSGVVPYEQYF. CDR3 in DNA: TGTGCCAGCAGCTCCGGGGTCGTTCCCTACGAGCAGTACTTC.

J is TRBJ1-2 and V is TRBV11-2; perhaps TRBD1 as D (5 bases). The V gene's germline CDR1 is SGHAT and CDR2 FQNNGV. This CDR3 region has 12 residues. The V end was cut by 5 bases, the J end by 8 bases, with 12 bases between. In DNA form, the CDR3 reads TGTGCCAGCAGCCGAGGGGACGGGGGCTACACCTTC. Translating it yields CASSRGDGGYTF.

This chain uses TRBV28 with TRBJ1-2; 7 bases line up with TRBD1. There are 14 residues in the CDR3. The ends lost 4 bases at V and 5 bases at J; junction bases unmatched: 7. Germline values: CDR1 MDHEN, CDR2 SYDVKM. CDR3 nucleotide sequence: TGTGCCAGCAGTTCAGGGACAGTTAGATATGGCTACACCTTC. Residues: CASSSGTVRYGYTF.

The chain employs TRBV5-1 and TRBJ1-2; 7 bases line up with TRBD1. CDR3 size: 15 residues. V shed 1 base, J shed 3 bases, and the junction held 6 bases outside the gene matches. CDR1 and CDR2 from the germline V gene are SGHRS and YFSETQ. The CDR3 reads CASSLSQGGDYGYTF. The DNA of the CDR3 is TGCGCCAGCAGCTTGTCCCAGGGGGGAGACTATGGCTACACCTTC. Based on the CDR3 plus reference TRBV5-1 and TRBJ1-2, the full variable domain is KAGVTQTPRYLIKTRGQQVTLSCSPISGHRSVSWYQQTPGQGLQFLFEYFSETQRNKGNFPGRFSGRQFSNSRSEMNVSTLELGDSALYLCASSLSQGGDYGYTFGSGTRLTVV.

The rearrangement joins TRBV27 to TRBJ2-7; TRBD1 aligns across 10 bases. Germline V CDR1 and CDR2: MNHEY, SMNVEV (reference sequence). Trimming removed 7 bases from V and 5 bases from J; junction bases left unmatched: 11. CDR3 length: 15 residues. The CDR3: CASKSRGQGRDEQYF. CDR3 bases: TGTGCCAGCAAGTCGAGGGGACAGGGGAGGGACGAGCAGTACTTC.

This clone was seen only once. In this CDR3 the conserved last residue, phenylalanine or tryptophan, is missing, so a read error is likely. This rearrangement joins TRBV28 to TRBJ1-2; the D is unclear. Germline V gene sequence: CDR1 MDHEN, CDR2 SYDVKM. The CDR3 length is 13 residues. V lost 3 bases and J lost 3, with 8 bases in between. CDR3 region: CASSFGKDYGYTL. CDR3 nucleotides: TGTGCCAGCAGTTTCGGTAAGGACTATGGCTACACCCTC.

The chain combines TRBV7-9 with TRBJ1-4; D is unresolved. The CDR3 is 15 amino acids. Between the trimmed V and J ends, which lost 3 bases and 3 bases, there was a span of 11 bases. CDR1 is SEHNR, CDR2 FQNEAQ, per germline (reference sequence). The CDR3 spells CASSFTLGSNEKLFF. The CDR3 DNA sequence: TGTGCCAGCAGCTTTACCTTAGGTTCTAATGAAAAACTGTTTTTT.

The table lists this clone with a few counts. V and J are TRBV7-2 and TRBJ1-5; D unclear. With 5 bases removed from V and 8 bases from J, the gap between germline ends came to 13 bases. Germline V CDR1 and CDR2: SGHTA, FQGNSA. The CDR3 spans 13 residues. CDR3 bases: TGTGCCAGCAGCCCCCCCGATAGGGAGCCCCAGCATTTT. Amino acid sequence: CASSPPDREPQHF.

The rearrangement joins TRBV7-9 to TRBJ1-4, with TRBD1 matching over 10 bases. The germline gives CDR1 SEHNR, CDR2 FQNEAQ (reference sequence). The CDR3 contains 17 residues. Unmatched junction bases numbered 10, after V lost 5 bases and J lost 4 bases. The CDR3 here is CASSPTPGQGSNEKLFF. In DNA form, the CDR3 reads TGTGCCAGCAGCCCTACCCCGGGACAGGGGAGTAATGAAAAACTGTTTTTT. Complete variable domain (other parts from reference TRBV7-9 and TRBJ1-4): DTGVSQNPRHKITKRGQNVTFRCDPISEHNRLYWYRQTLGQGPEFLTYFQNEAQLEKSRLLSDRFSAERPKGSFSTLEIQRTEQGDSAMYLCASSPTPGQGSNEKLFFGSGTQLSVL.

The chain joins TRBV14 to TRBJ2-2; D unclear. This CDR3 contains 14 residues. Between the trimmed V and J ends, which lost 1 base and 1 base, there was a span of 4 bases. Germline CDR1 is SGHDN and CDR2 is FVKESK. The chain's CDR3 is CASSQGRNTGELFF. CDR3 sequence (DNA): TGTGCCAGCAGCCAAGGAAGGAACACCGGGGAGCTGTTTTTT.

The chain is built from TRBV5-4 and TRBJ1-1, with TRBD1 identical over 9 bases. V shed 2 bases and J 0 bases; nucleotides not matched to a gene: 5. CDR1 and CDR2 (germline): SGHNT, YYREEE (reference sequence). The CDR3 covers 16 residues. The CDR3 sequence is CASSLRTGAMNTEAFF. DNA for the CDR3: TGTGCCAGCAGCTTAAGGACAGGGGCTATGAACACTGAAGCTTTCTTT. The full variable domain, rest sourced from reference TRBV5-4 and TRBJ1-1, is ETGVTQSPTHLIKTRGQQVTLRCSSQSGHNTVSWYQQALGQGPQFIFQYYREEENGRGNFPPRFSGLQFPNYSSELNVNALELDDSALYLCASSLRTGAMNTEAFFGQGTRLTVV.

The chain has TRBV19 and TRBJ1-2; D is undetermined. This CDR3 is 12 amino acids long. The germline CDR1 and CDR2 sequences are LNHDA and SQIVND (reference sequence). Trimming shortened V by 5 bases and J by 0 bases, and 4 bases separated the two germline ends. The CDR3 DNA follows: TGTGCCAGTAGTCCTGCTAACTATGGCTACACCTTC. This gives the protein CASSPANYGYTF.

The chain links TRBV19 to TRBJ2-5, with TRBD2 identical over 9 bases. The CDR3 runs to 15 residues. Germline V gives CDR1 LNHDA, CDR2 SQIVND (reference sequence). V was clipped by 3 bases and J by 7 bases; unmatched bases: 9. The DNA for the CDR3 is TGTGCCAGTAGTATGGGGACTAGCCTTGGGGGGACCCAGTACTTC. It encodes CASSMGTSLGGTQYF.

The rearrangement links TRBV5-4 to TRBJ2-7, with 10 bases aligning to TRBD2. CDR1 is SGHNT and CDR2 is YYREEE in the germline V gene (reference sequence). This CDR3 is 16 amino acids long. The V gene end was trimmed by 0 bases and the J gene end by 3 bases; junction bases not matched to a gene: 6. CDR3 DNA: TGTGCCAGCAGCTTGGTCGGGGGACTAGCGATCTACGAGCAGTACTTC. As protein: CASSLVGGLAIYEQYF. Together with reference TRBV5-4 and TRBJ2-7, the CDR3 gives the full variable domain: ETGVTQSPTHLIKTRGQQVTLRCSSQSGHNTVSWYQQALGQGPQFIFQYYREEENGRGNFPPRFSGLQFPNYSSELNVNALELDDSALYLCASSLVGGLAIYEQYFGPGTRLTVT.